This T cell receptor (beta chain) was documented in a study of blood T cell repertoires in COVID-19. Some clones are missing from TCRdb's copy, which holds only in-frame ones; the method was immunoSEQ multiplex PCR. The sample has some 270,000 clones; about 89% are singletons. The CDR3 has 15 amino acids. J lost 1 base, V lost 3 bases, and 2 bases had no gene match. Germline V gene lookup returns CDR1 MNHNS and CDR2 SASEGT. The J gene is TRBJ1-5, the V gene TRBV6-1, with 8 bases lining up with TRBD1. Sequencing was performed on peripheral blood. This clonotype originated in a woman aged 60-75 years who had recovered from COVID-19. CDR3 DNA sequence: TGTGCCAGCAGTGACAGACAGGGGAGCAATCAGCCCCAGCATTTT. Amino acids: CASSDRQGSNQPQHF.